This TCR beta chain was retrieved from a study of blood T cells in healthy people across ages. This clonotype was recorded once. Its antigen is undetermined. Next came a second PCR, run for roughly 7 to 12 cycles, which used a sample-barcoded 5' primer along with a J-beta primer mix. One entry per CDR3 protein, called by TCRdb with MiXCR from the 5' RACE reads. The sample includes around 1,100,000 distinct CDR3 sequences, 35% to 40% of them seen just once. Study outcomes and limitations: Nothing was known about donor CMV status, and this possibly confounded expanded clonotype changes. Both higher diversity and more naive CD4+ cells marked long-lived donors when set against aged donors.

V was pared by 2 bases and J by 10 bases, with 18 bases between. CDR1 and CDR2 from the germline V gene are LGHDT and YNNKEL (reference sequence). The CDR3 consists of 15 residues. This TCR came from a man aged 18 to 35 in good health. The chain couples TRBV3-1 to TRBJ2-1, with D hard to call. Specimen: blood. CDR3 amino acids: CASSQWGFGVGEQFF. The DNA of the CDR3 is TGTGCCAGCAGCCAATGGGGTTTTGGGGTGGGAGAGCAGTTCTTC.